The present T cell receptor beta chain was sequenced within a study of T cells in Graves' hyperthyroidism and ophthalmopathy. Researchers amplified the TCR beta CDR3 regions from RNA transcripts. HTBI primers were employed in a first-round RT-PCR of the TCR CDR3. From the multiplex PCR reads, TCRdb called clonotypes with MiXCR, one entry per CDR3 protein. The sample lists about half a million distinct CDR3 sequences, about 16% seen once, with 25% to 30% in the top ten. Diagnoses were made from clinical symptoms, serum measures (thyroxine and TRAb), thyroid ultrasound and orbital computed tomography. This clonotype has ten or more counts. Its antigen is currently unknown. Points from the study as a whole: The model foresaw ophthalmopathy a median roughly 6.5 months prior to onset. Most expanded thyroid clonotypes above 0.001 also appeared in blood.

The V and J ends lost 1 base and 2 bases, in that order; junction bases with no gene match: 6. Germline CDR1 is SGHNT and CDR2 is YENEEA. The length of the CDR3 is 16 residues. The chain is built from TRBV11-3 and TRBJ2-5, with 8 bases aligning to TRBD2. This clonotype originated in a woman aged 30 to 39 with Graves' ophthalmopathy. The sample taken for sequencing was blood. Written as DNA, the CDR3 is TGTGCCAGCAGCTTAGGACGGGGGGGCACACAAGAGACCCAGTACTTC. This gives the protein CASSLGRGGTQETQYF.